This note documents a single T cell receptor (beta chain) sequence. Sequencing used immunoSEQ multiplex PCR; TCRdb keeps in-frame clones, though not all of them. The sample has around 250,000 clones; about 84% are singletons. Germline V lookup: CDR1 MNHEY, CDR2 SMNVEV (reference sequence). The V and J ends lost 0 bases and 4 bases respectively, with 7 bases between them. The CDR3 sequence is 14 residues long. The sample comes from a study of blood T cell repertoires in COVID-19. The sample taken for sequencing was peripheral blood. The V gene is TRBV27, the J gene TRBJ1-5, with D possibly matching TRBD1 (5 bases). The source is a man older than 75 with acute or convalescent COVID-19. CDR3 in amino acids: CASSLSRQNQPQHF. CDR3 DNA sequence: TGTGCCAGCAGTTTATCGCGACAGAATCAGCCCCAGCATTTT.